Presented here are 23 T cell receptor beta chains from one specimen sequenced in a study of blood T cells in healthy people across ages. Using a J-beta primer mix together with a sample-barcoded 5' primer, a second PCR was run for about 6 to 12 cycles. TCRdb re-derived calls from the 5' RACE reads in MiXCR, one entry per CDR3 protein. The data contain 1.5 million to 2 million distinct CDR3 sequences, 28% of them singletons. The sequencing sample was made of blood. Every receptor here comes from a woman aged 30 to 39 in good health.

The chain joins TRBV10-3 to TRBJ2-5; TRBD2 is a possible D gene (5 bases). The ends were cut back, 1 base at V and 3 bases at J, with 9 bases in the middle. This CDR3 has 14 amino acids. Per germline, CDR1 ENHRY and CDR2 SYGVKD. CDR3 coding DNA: TGTGCCATCAGTGAGTTGCACGGGAAAGAGACCCAGTACTTC. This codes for CAISELHGKETQYF.

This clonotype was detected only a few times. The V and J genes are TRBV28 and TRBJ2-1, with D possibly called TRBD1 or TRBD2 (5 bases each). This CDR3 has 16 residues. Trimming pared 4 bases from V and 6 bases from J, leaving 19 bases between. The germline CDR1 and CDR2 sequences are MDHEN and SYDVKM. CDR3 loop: CASSSWGRRGANEQFF. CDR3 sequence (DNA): TGTGCCAGCAGTTCTTGGGGCAGGCGAGGGGCCAATGAGCAGTTCTTC.

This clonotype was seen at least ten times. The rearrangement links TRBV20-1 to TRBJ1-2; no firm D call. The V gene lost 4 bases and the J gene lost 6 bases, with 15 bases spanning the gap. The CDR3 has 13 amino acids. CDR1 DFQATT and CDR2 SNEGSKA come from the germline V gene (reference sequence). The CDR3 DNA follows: TGCAGTGCTAACGACATGGACTCAAATGGCTACACCTTC. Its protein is CSANDMDSNGYTF.

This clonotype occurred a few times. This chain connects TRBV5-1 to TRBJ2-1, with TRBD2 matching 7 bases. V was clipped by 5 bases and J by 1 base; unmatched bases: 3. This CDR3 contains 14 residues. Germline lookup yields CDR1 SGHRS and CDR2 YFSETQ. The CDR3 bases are TGCGCCAGCAGTGCGGGAGTGTCCTACAATGAGCAGTTCTTC. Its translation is CASSAGVSYNEQFF.

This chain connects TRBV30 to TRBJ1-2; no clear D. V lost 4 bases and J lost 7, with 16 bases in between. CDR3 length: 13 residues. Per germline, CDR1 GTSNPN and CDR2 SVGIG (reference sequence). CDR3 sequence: CAWTSVSGTGYTF. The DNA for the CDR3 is TGTGCCTGGACTAGTGTGTCAGGCACTGGCTACACCTTC.

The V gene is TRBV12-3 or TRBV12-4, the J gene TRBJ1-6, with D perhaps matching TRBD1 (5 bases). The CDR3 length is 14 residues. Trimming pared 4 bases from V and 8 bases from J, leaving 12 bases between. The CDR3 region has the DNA TGTGCCAGCAGTTGGTCCAGGGTGGATTCACCCCTCCACTTT. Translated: CASSWSRVDSPLHF.

The CDR3 DNA is TGTGCCAGCAGCTTAGGATCAGGGGGAATCGGGGGCGAGCAGTACTTC. Its protein product is CASSLGSGGIGGEQYF. V and J are TRBV7-2 and TRBJ2-7; D possibly corresponds to TRBD1 (7 bases). V shed 1 base and J shed 6 bases, with 19 bases lying between them. The germline gives CDR1 SGHTA, CDR2 FQGNSA. The CDR3 sequence is 16 residues long.

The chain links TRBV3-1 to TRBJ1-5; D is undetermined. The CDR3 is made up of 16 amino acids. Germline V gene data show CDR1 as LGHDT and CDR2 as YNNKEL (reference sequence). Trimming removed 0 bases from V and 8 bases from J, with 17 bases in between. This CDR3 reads CASSQDGPDLEKPQHF. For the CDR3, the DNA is TGTGCCAGCAGCCAAGATGGCCCGGACTTAGAAAAGCCCCAGCATTTT. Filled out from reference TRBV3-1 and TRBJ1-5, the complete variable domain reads DTAVSQTPKYLVTQMGNDKSIKCEQNLGHDTMYWYKQDSKKFLKIMFSYNNKELIINETVPNRFSPKSPDKAHLNLHINSLELGDSAVYFCASSQDGPDLEKPQHFGDGTRLSIL.

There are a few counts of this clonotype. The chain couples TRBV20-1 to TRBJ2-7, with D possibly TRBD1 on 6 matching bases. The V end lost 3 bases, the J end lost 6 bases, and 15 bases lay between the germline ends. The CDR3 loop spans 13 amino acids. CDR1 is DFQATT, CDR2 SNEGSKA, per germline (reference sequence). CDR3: CSARGTGPIEQYF. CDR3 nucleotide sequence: TGCAGTGCTAGGGGCACAGGGCCGATCGAGCAGTACTTC.

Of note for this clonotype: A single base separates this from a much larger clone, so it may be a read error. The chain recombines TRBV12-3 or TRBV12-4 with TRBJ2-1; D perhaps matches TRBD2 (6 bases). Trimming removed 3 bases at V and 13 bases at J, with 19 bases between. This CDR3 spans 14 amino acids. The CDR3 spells CASSLEAVGGSQFF. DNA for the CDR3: TGTGCCAGCAGTTTGGAGGCAGTCGGAGGGAGTCAGTTCTTC.

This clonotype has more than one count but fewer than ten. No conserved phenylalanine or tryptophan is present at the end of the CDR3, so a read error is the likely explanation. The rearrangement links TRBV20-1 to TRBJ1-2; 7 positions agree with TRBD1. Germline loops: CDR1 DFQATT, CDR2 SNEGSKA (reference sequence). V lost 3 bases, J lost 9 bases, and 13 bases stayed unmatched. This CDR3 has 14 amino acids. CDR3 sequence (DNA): TGCAGTGCTAGGGACTCCGGGACAGCATATTGCTACACCGTC. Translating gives CSARDSGTAYCYTV.

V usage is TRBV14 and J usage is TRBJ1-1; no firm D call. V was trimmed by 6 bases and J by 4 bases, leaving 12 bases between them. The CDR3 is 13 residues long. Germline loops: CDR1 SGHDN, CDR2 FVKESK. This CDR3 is CASRLTLSTEAFF. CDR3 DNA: TGTGCCAGCAGACTCACATTGAGCACTGAAGCTTTCTTT.

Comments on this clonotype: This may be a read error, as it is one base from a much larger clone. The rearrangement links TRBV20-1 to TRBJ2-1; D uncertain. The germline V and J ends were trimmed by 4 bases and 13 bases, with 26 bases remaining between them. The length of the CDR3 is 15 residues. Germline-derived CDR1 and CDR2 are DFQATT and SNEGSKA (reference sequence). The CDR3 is CSAKLGGENQETQFF. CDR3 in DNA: TGCAGTGCTAAGTTGGGCGGAGAGAACCAAGAGACCCAGTTCTTC.

CDR3 bases: TGTGCCAGCTGTGATAGCGGCTCCTACGAGCAGTACTTC. It specifies CASCDSGSYEQYF. This rearrangement joins TRBV6-2 or TRBV6-3 to TRBJ2-7; tentatively, D is TRBD2 (6 bases). The V gene's germline CDR1 is MNHEY and CDR2 SVGEGT. Trimming shortened V by 8 bases and J by 0 bases, and 11 bases separated the two germline ends. The CDR3 is made up of 13 amino acids.

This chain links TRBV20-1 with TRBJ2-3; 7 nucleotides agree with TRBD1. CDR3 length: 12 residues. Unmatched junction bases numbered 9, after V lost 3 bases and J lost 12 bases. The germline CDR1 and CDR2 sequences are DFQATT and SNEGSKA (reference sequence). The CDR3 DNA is TGCAGTGCTAGCCACACAGGGGATCGACAGTATTTT. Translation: CSASHTGDRQYF.

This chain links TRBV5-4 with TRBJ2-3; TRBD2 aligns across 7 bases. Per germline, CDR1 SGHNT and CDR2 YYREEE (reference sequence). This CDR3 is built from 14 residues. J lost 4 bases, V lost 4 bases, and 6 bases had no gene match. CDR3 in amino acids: CASSLRAGPDTQYF. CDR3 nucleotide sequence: TGTGCCAGCAGCCTGCGAGCGGGACCAGATACGCAGTATTTT. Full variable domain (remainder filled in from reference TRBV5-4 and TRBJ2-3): ETGVTQSPTHLIKTRGQQVTLRCSSQSGHNTVSWYQQALGQGPQFIFQYYREEENGRGNFPPRFSGLQFPNYSSELNVNALELDDSALYLCASSLRAGPDTQYFGPGTRLTVL.

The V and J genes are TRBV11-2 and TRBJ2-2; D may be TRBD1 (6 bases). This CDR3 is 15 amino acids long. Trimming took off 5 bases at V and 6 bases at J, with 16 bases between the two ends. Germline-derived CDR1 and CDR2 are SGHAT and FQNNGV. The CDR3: CASSIGTRVSGELFF. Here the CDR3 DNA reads TGTGCCAGCAGCATCGGGACACGTGTGTCCGGGGAGCTGTTTTTT.

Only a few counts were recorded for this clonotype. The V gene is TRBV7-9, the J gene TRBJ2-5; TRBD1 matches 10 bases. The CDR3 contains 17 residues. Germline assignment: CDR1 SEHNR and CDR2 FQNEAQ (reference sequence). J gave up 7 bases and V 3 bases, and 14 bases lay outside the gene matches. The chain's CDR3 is CASSFSTGTGERGTQYF. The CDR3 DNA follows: TGTGCCAGCAGCTTTTCGACCGGGACAGGGGAAAGAGGGACCCAGTACTTC.

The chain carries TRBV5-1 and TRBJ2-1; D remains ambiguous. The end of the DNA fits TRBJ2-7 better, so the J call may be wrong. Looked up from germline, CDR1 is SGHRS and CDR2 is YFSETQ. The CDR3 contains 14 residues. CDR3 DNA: TGCGCCAGCAGCTTTTTGGGCGGATACAATGAGCAGTACTTC. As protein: CASSFLGGYNEQYF.

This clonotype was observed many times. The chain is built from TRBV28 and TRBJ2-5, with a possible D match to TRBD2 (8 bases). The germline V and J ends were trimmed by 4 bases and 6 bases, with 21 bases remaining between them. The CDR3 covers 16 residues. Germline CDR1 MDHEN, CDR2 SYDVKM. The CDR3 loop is CASSSPGGAGAKTQYF. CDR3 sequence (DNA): TGTGCCAGCAGTTCACCAGGGGGAGCGGGAGCGAAGACCCAGTACTTC.

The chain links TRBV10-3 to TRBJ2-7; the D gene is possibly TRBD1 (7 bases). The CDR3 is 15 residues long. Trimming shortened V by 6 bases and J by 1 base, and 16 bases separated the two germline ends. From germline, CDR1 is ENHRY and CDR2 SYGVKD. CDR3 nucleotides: TGTGCCATCAGCCCAGGGGGGACAGAGTCCTACGAGCAGTACTTC. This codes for CAISPGGTESYEQYF.

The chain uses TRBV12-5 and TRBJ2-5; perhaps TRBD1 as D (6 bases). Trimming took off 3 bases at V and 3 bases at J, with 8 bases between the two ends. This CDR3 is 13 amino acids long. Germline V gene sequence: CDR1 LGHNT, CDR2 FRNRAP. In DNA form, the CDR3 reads TGTGCTAGTGGTTTTGCAGGGGAAGAGACCCAGTACTTC. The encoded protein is CASGFAGEETQYF.

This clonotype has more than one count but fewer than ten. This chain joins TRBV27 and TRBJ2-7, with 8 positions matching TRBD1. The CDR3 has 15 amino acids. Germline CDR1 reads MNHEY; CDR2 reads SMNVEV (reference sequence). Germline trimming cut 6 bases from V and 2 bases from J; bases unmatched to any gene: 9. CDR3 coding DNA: TGTGCCAGCAGGGACGGGACAGGCAAAGCCTACGAGCAGTACTTC. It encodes CASRDGTGKAYEQYF.